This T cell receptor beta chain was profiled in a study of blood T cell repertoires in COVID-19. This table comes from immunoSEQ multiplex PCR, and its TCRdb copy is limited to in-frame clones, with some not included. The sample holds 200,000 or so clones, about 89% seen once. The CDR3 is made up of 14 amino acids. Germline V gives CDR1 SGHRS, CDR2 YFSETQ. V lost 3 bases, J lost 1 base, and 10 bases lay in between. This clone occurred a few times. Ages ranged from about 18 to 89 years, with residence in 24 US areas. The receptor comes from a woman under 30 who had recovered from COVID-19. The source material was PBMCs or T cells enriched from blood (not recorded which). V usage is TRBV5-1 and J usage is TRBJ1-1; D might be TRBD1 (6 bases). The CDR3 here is CASSSGTPNTEAFF. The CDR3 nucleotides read TGCGCCAGCAGCTCTGGGACACCGAACACTGAAGCTTTCTTT.